Detailed here is one T cell receptor beta chain. A read error may account for a junction end that differs from germline. The multiple sclerosis controls were treatment-naive patients affected by stable or active relapsing-remitting disease. Negative isolation yielded CD4+ and CD8+ T cells, and FACS enriched TEMRA cells. The RNA, about 0.45 to 1 ug, was put through reverse transcription using random hexamers. One entry per CDR3 protein results from TCRdb running MiXCR on the immunoSEQ multiplex PCR reads. The data contain around 230,000 distinct CDR3 sequences, 95% of them singletons. CDR1 and CDR2 from the germline V gene are ENHRY and SYGVKD. The CDR3 covers 13 residues. This record comes from a study of CD8 T cells in Susac syndrome.

The sequence derives from a human donor with multiple sclerosis. The chain couples TRBV10-3 to TRBJ1-1; TRBD1 might be the D (6 bases). The sample consisted of CD4+ T cells from PBMCs. The CDR3 DNA reads as TGTGCCATCAGGACCACAGGGAACAGTGAAGCTTTCTTT. Residues: CAIRTTGNSEAFF.